Following are 10 T cell receptor beta chains from one sample sequenced in a study of OX40 agonist ivuxolimab in advanced cancers. Profiling relied on immunoSEQ multiplex PCR, and the TCRdb table lists in-frame clones only, not all of them. The sample yields roughly 40,000 clones, approximately 90% seen once. Sequencing was performed on CD4+ or CD8+ T cells sorted from blood, taken in a trial of the OX40 agonist ivuxolimab. Every receptor here comes from an adult with an advanced solid tumor such as melanoma, head and neck, liver or kidney cancer.

This clone showed up just a few times. V usage is TRBV28 and J usage is TRBJ1-2, with 8 nucleotides matching TRBD1. The V segment lost 5 bases and the J segment 8 bases; nucleotides outside the gene matches: 10. This CDR3 contains 14 residues. Germline values: CDR1 MDHEN, CDR2 SYDVKM. The CDR3 sequence is CASSPSRTGRGYTF. The CDR3 DNA reads TGTGCCAGCAGTCCCTCAAGGACAGGGAGAGGCTACACCTTC.

The V and J genes are TRBV10-1 and TRBJ2-7, with D possibly being TRBD2 (6 bases). Trimming removed 4 bases at V and 0 bases at J, with 16 bases between. Germline CDR1 reads WNHNN; CDR2 reads SYGVQD (reference sequence). CDR3 length equals 16 residues. CDR3 nucleotides: TGCGCCAGCAGTGGAAGGTTAGCGGTTGACTCCTACGAGCAGTACTTC. Protein sequence: CASSGRLAVDSYEQYF.

The chain employs TRBV5-1 and TRBJ2-1; TRBD1 is a possible D gene (5 bases). Trimming took 4 bases from V and 5 from J, leaving 10 bases between them. This CDR3 is 13 amino acids long. Germline V lookup: CDR1 SGHRS, CDR2 YFSETQ. The chain's CDR3 is CASSQTVNNEQFF. The CDR3, as DNA: TGCGCCAGCAGCCAGACAGTTAACAATGAGCAGTTCTTC.

The J gene is TRBJ2-3, the V gene TRBV5-1; possible D gene TRBD1, 6 bases. The germline V gene has CDR1 SGHRS and CDR2 YFSETQ. V shed 7 bases and J shed 2 bases, with 14 bases lying between them. This CDR3 is 14 amino acids long. The CDR3 protein is CASGETGSTDTQYF. DNA for the CDR3: TGCGCCAGCGGGGAGACAGGCTCCACAGATACGCAGTATTTT.

The chain couples TRBV14 to TRBJ2-1; 10 nucleotides line up with TRBD2. V shed 4 bases and J 7 bases; nucleotides not matched to a gene: 10. The CDR3 has 16 residues. Germline V lookup: CDR1 SGHDN, CDR2 FVKESK. This CDR3 is CASSLVAGGSFNEQFF. In DNA form, the CDR3 reads TGTGCCAGCAGCCTCGTAGCGGGAGGCTCTTTTAATGAGCAGTTCTTC.

This rearrangement joins TRBV30 to TRBJ1-5; no definite D call. CDR1 GTSNPN and CDR2 SVGIG come from the germline V gene (reference sequence). The CDR3 runs to 18 residues. Trimming took off 1 base at V and 6 bases at J, with 25 bases between the two ends. CDR3 residues: CAWSAKTFRTDIVQPQHF. The CDR3 DNA reads TGTGCCTGGAGTGCGAAGACATTCCGGACTGACATAGTTCAGCCCCAGCATTTT.

V usage is TRBV19 and J usage is TRBJ2-6; perhaps D is TRBD1 or TRBD2 (5 bases each). The V gene lost 1 base and the J gene lost 4 bases, with 14 bases spanning the gap. The CDR3 spans 17 residues. Germline V CDR1 and CDR2: LNHDA, SQIVND (reference sequence). The CDR3 DNA is TGTGCCAGTAGTATAGGTAGGTCAGGGACCGGGGCCAACGTCCTGACTTTC. Its protein product is CASSIGRSGTGANVLTF.

This clone appeared a few times. V is TRBV30 and J is TRBJ1-1; unclear D gene. The germline V and J ends were trimmed by 1 base and 10 bases, with 13 bases remaining between them. CDR1 is GTSNPN, CDR2 SVGIG, per germline (reference sequence). CDR3 size: 12 residues. CDR3 nucleotides: TGTGCCTGGAGTGGGGGAGGGAAGGTAGCTTTCTTT. It encodes CAWSGGGKVAFF.

In its sample, this clone was seen once. J is TRBJ2-7 and V is TRBV5-1, with D possibly called TRBD1 or TRBD2 (5 bases each). CDR3 length: 15 amino acids. Germline CDR1 is SGHRS and CDR2 is YFSETQ. V lost 0 bases and J 6 bases, leaving 16 bases between the germline ends. The CDR3 is CASSLGQGAISEQYF. Written as DNA, the CDR3 is TGCGCCAGCAGCTTGGGTCAGGGAGCGATCTCCGAGCAGTACTTC. Complete variable domain (other parts from reference TRBV5-1 and TRBJ2-7): KAGVTQTPRYLIKTRGQQVTLSCSPISGHRSVSWYQQTPGQGLQFLFEYFSETQRNKGNFPGRFSGRQFSNSRSEMNVSTLELGDSALYLCASSLGQGAISEQYFGPGTRLTVT.

This sequence joins TRBV14 and TRBJ1-1; 9 bases are a match to TRBD1. This CDR3 comprises 13 residues. Germline CDR1 is SGHDN and CDR2 is FVKESK. The V and J ends lost 4 bases and 5 bases, in that order; junction bases with no gene match: 2. For the CDR3, the DNA is TGTGCCAGCAGCCGGGACAGGGTGACTGAAGCTTTCTTT. This sequence encodes CASSRDRVTEAFF.